Sequencing of this T cell receptor (beta chain) was carried out in a study of cytomegalovirus exposure and HLA in healthy donors (dated by TCRdb to the late 2010s). Describing the broader study: According to an earlier analysis of a few hundred of the donors, about 190 million T cells yielded roughly 110 million unique TCR beta sequences and about 300 Gb of sequence data. About 330 gigabases of sequencing data and 70 million to 95 million unique TCR sequences made up an early release that covered approximately 650 HLA-typed donors. Among the roughly 400 genotyped donors, around 79% belonged to the genetic ancestry cluster associated with self-reported Caucasian donors. The study was designed to test whether signatures of past pathogen exposure could be identified by cataloging public T cell receptors. The T cell repertoires of some 700 subjects were profiled by immunosequencing and related to cytomegalovirus serostatus. Along with the roughly 670-subject first cohort, a separate validation cohort of approximately 110 different subjects was used. To predict cytomegalovirus infection status, the study brought together high-throughput TCR immunosequencing, statistical association of individual TCRs with disease status, and machine learning. To study patterns of TCR occurrence, a later analysis re-analyzed previously published TCR beta repertoires from under 750 donors and added high-resolution HLA genotyping. Rather than using new phenotypic data, the later analysis identified candidate immune exposures from TCR beta sequences and from how often those sequences occurred across donors. An earlier analysis of around 540 of the donors applied high-throughput TCR beta sequencing to assess whether each TCR beta V gene segment acted as functional or pseudogenic. Donor age, sex, ethnicity and CMV serostatus were collected together with the repertoire data. A later genetic analysis took genome-wide SNP genotypes for about 65% of the 666 donors and used that subset as a discovery cohort. All discovery cohort repertoires had been generated on a single sequencing platform. HLA typing covered class I and class II loci at four-digit resolution. The number of typed donors differed by locus: about 629-630 for A, B, C, DRB1 and DQB1; 522 for DQA1; approximately 600 for DPA1; and about 470 for DPB1. About 5 DR-DQ haplotypes were handled as single units for association and clustering, since linkage in the cohort was strong. Across about 380 genotyped donors of the cohort, an average of roughly 250,000 unique TCR beta nucleotide sequences per donor were sequenced, and around 19% of those sequences were non-productive.

At the junction V is shortened by 5 bases and J by 1 base; bases outside the gene matches: 1. CDR1 is given as MNHEY and CDR2 as SVGAGI, both from the germline V gene. Taken from cysteine to phenylalanine, the CDR3 has 14 residues. Only CDR3 DNA remains: 42 bases, in frame from the first base. Libraries were prepared through the immunoSEQ multiplex PCR assay. The multiplex PCR relied on a mix of 60 forward primers for TCR Vbeta segments and 13 reverse primers for TCR Jbeta segments. The CDR3 region of rearranged TCR beta genes was amplified from genomic DNA by a multiplex PCR assay. On the Illumina HiSeq System, the amplified TCR beta libraries were sequenced as 87-base-pair reads. As for the authors' bioinformatics: In a later analysis, around 80 million unique TCR beta chains were counted across the approximately 670 repertoires, and roughly 11 million of these chains were shared by at least two donors. A nearest-neighbor algorithm error-corrected the raw reads and collapsed the reads into unique sequences, merging closely related sequences to remove PCR and sequencing errors. To assign V, D and J gene segments, CDR3 sequences were aligned to IMGT reference sequences. For a sequence to be retained, a match of at least six nucleotides was required to both a V gene segment and a J gene segment. Rearrangements were called productive when the CDR3 lacked stop codons and stayed in frame with V and J; all others were non-productive. Following IMGT convention, CDR3 was defined as the stretch from the second conserved V-encoded cysteine to the conserved J-encoded phenylalanine. In an earlier analysis of more than 550 of the donors, sequences lacking an unambiguous match to a single V gene segment were excluded. In an earlier analysis of around 590 of the donors, a V segment was called functional when productive rearrangements were above 56.7%, and segregating when the standard deviation between donors exceeded 5%. A statistical classification framework was built for diagnosing cytomegalovirus status from the catalog of TCR beta chain sequences. In a later analysis, V and J genes were assigned by comparing TCR nucleotide sequences against IMGT/GENE-DB human TR gene sequences. The TCRdist pipeline was used in a later analysis to assign CDR3 sequences and most-parsimonious VDJ recombination scenarios. A later analysis defined each TCR beta chain by its CDR3 amino acid sequence plus V-gene family, and excluded reads lacking a unique V-gene family. A later analysis removed several hundred highly shared, low-generation-probability nucleotide sequences to deal with suspected cross-contamination and a sequencing artifact. A later analysis calculated a clonal expansion index for each public chain from normalized within-repertoire ranks of inferred template counts. A later analysis computed generation probabilities with a VDJ recombination model fitted to out-of-frame rearrangements, and checked the results against IGoR. A later analysis scored TCR-TCR, TCR-HLA and TCR-CMV co-occurrence with hypergeometric tests, applying a repertoire-size bias correction to TCR pairs. A later analysis estimated false discovery rates by permuting HLA or CMV assignments 20 times. A later analysis grouped co-occurring TCRs with DBSCAN, adding TCRdist sequence similarity when clustering within HLA-allele-positive subsets. For co-occurrence clustering, repertoires with fewer than 30,000 or more than 120,000 public chains were excluded, along with roughly five repertoires with anomalous nucleotide sharing. The clones in this table, taken by TCRdb from immuneACCESS, are in-frame only. Not every clone is retained; where verified, under half of the shortfall comes from an unresolved V gene, and the cause of the rest is unknown. For V, J and clone size, that table is used; D and trimming come from the DNA. Within this sample are 150,000 to 200,000 clones, with roughly three quarters of them counted one time only. Around 15% of the sample is held by the ten biggest clonotypes.

The research as a whole found: For the cohort, immune exposure information was limited to CMV serostatus. The study gave a list of about 160 TCR beta chains associated with cytomegalovirus. Because HLA typing was unavailable for some donors at each locus, only the typed subset was used in association tests. A later analysis found that HLA-associated TCR beta chains were more clonally expanded and had lower generation probabilities than equally common non-associated chains. Correlated functional status among segregating V segments might reflect linkage disequilibrium, but an unknown experimental factor could not be ruled out. In a later analysis, some 17,000 TCR beta sequences were associated with specific HLA alleles at a false discovery rate of 0.05. In a later analysis, most CMV-associated TCR beta chains were found to appear HLA-restricted, with HLA associations seemingly driven largely by CMV exposure. A cluster of highly shared sequence variants was judged likely to be a technical artifact of the sequencing pipeline. Because counts were too low, seventeen rarely observed V segments, including chromosome 9 orphons, were excluded from the earlier analysis of 587 of the donors. A further reported finding was that TCR beta sequences accurately predicted the HLA-A and HLA-B alleles for most subjects in the first cohort. In this cohort, only TCR beta chains were sequenced, and detectable features were limited by the absence of alpha or paired-chain data. The authors suggested that the approach could potentially be extended to other disease states and immunological phenotypes. Most TCR sequences were observed very rarely across donors, whereas some public TCRs were present in many individuals. According to a later genetic analysis, donors in an Asian-associated ancestry cluster had fewer N-insertions in productive TCRs than the approximately 700-donor mean. The classifier was reported to diagnose cytomegalovirus status with high specificity and sensitivity in both the original and validation cohorts. According to a later analysis, parvovirus B19, influenza, CMV and Epstein-Barr virus appeared linked to several top co-occurrence clusters. When HLA alleles, especially DR and DQ, strongly co-occurred, attributing TCR associations to individual alleles was difficult. Presence/absence analyses assumed roughly uniform sequencing depth across donors, an assumption that may not hold. In an earlier analysis of several hundred of the donors, most TCR beta V segments were observed in productive rearrangements about 87% or about 30% of the time, broadly matching IMGT annotations. In a later analysis, the rate of TCR association differed among HLA loci, with DRB1 alleles having the most associated TCRs and HLA-C alleles having the fewest. Because the 87-base-pair reads could not distinguish some IMGT-functional V segments, including TRBV6-2 and TRBV6-3, those segments were excluded. An association between a missense DCLRE1C variant and V-gene and J-gene trimming of TCR beta chains was found in a later genetic analysis and replicated in an independent cohort. In vitro tests confirmed that a few of the cytomegalovirus-associated TCR beta chains recognize cytomegalovirus antigens.

In total, over 600 healthy bone marrow donors made up the cohort. At the time of sampling, all cohort members were nominally healthy, though unrecorded immune exposures were likely present. The donor was CMV seronegative and belonged to the group of under 400 seronegative cohort members. A peripheral blood sample was provided by each donor, and peripheral blood mononuclear cells were used for TCR beta sequencing. The Qiagen DNeasy Blood Extraction Kit was used to extract genomic DNA from the blood cell samples. This clone has just a few counts. Its antigen specificity is not known. Within one base of it there is no much larger clone, and no base qualities were kept.

This receptor was obtained from a woman in her thirties or forties in good health and CMV-seronegative. The chain uses TRBV6-5 and TRBJ2-3; 9 middle bases align to TRBD2. The sample comprised PBMCs. CDR3 reads: CASSERGGTDTQYF. The nucleotides are TGTGCCAGCAGTGAGCGGGGGGGCACAGATACGCAGTATTTT.